The next 26 T cell receptor beta chains were all read from a single sample in a study of T cell repertoires in cytomegalovirus infection (dated by TCRdb to between 2017 and 2020). Sequencing instrument: Illumina HiSeq 1500. Using fastp at Q25 and MiXCR, TCRdb reprocessed the public reads and kept productive beta chains. Each entry merges the rows of one CDR3 protein and shows their most common DNA and genes. The table for this sample lists about 300,000 distinct CDR3 sequences; roughly a tenth of them were counted only once. The ten most abundant clones make up around 2.5% of the sample. Material: PBMCs. Receptors originate from a human donor in good health (CMV status not recorded). Some clones in this sample may be carry-over from other donors' samples.

This clonotype has a count of ten or more. The chain has TRBV20-1 and TRBJ2-5, with 11 bases that match TRBD1. V lost 0 bases to trimming and J lost 9 bases; unmatched junction nucleotides: 12. CDR1 is DFQATT and CDR2 is SNEGSKA in the germline V gene (reference sequence). This CDR3 has 16 amino acids. This CDR3 reads CSARDSGQGAIGPQYF. CDR3 nucleotide sequence: TGCAGTGCTAGAGATAGTGGACAGGGGGCGATCGGGCCCCAGTACTTC.

As for this clonotype: Given a much more abundant clone one base away, this may be a read error. This chain links TRBV12-3 or TRBV12-4 with TRBJ1-2; the D gene is possibly TRBD1 (5 bases). V gave up 7 bases and J gave up 7 bases, with 16 bases separating them. The CDR3 runs 13 residues. CDR3 sequence reads: CASTPGAITGYTF. The CDR3 DNA reads as TGTGCCAGCACCCCCGGGGCTATAACTGGCTACACCTTC.

This clonotype was observed many times. The chain couples TRBV24-1 to TRBJ2-3; maybe TRBD2 (6 bases). Deletions cut 2 bases from V and 0 bases from J, with 14 bases between. Germline CDR1 reads KGHDR; CDR2 reads SFDVKD. The CDR3 has 17 residues. CDR3 loop: CATSDSGAGTSTDTQYF. The CDR3, as DNA: TGTGCCACCAGTGATTCCGGGGCGGGAACTAGCACAGATACGCAGTATTTT.

The V gene is TRBV20-1, the J gene TRBJ2-7; D unresolved. The CDR3 length is 12 residues. V gave up 3 bases and J gave up 0 bases, with 6 bases separating them. Per germline, CDR1 DFQATT and CDR2 SNEGSKA (reference sequence). DNA of the CDR3: TGCAGTGCTAGGGCGCACTCCTACGAGCAGTACTTC. The encoded protein is CSARAHSYEQYF.

Only a few counts were recorded for this clonotype. The chain joins TRBV5-5 to TRBJ2-7; TRBD2 is a possible D gene (5 bases). Germline assignment: CDR1 SGHKS and CDR2 YYEKEE (reference sequence). CDR3 length: 15 amino acids. V was trimmed by 0 bases and J by 2 bases, leaving 12 bases between them. CDR3 sequence: CASSLATGSPYEQYF. The CDR3 DNA reads TGTGCCAGCAGCTTGGCTACGGGATCTCCCTACGAGCAGTACTTC.

This clonotype was picked up many times. This chain links TRBV28 with TRBJ2-3; D perhaps matches TRBD1 (6 bases). Germline V gene data show CDR1 as MDHEN and CDR2 as SYDVKM. The CDR3 contains 16 residues. Trimming left V 7 bases short and J 3 bases short, with 20 bases between. In DNA, the CDR3 is TGTGCCAGCACCCACTGGGGCAGGGGACGTACAGATACGCAGTATTTT. It codes for CASTHWGRGRTDTQYF.

This clonotype was found many times. The rearrangement uses TRBV7-2 and TRBJ1-1; D uncertain. The CDR3 is made up of 14 amino acids. The V and J ends lost 3 bases and 1 base respectively, with 9 bases between them. CDR1 is SGHTA, CDR2 FQGNSA, per germline. CDR3 DNA sequence: TGTGCCAGCAGCTTGAATGGCAGGAACACTGAAGCTTTCTTT. Translated: CASSLNGRNTEAFF.

This clonotype was counted many times. This sequence joins TRBV6-1 and TRBJ2-6; D not certain. This CDR3 spans 14 amino acids. The V gene lost 8 bases and the J gene lost 4 bases, with 12 bases spanning the gap. In germline, CDR1 is MNHNS, CDR2 SASEGT. The CDR3 spells CASVPSTGANVLTF. Written as DNA, the CDR3 is TGTGCCAGCGTGCCGAGTACGGGGGCCAACGTCCTGACTTTC.

This clonotype has at least ten counts. The chain combines TRBV7-2 with TRBJ1-6; D is uncertain. Germline CDR1 and CDR2: SGHTA and FQGNSA. The germline V and J ends were trimmed by 6 bases and 3 bases, with 15 bases remaining between them. CDR3 length: 16 residues. In nucleotides, the CDR3 is TGTGCCAGCAGTTTCACGGGAACTCTCTATAATTCACCCCTCCACTTT. It is translated as CASSFTGTLYNSPLHF.

This clonotype has ten or more counts. For the CDR3, the DNA is TGTGCCAGCAGTTACGCAGGACCGAACACTGAAGCTTTCTTT. Amino acid sequence: CASSYAGPNTEAFF. This chain links TRBV6-2 or TRBV6-3 with TRBJ1-1; D gene ambiguous. The CDR3 is 14 amino acids. Germline CDR1 is MNHEY and CDR2 is SVGEGT. The germline V and J ends were trimmed by 2 bases and 1 base, with 8 bases remaining between them.

At least ten counts were recorded for this clonotype. The rearrangement links TRBV20-1 to TRBJ1-2; 7 bases agree with TRBD1. This CDR3 contains 12 residues. J was trimmed by 0 bases and V by 5 bases; bases with no gene match: 0. CDR1 is DFQATT and CDR2 is SNEGSKA in the germline V gene (reference sequence). This CDR3 reads CSAGTANYGYTF. In DNA form, the CDR3 reads TGCAGTGCTGGGACAGCTAACTATGGCTACACCTTC.

This clonotype was seen a few times. The chain links TRBV29-1 to TRBJ2-5; 8 positions agree with TRBD2. The CDR3 length is 13 residues. V was pared by 4 bases and J by 4 bases, with 5 bases of the junction left unmatched. CDR1 and CDR2 (germline): SQVTM, ANQGSEA. CDR3 nucleotide sequence: TGCAGCGTTGGGTCGAGCGGGGGAGAGACCCAGTACTTC. This codes for CSVGSSGGETQYF.

This clonotype showed up many times. The chain couples TRBV20-1 to TRBJ1-6; D not certain. From germline, CDR1 is DFQATT and CDR2 SNEGSKA (reference sequence). The CDR3 length is 13 residues. Deletions cut 3 bases from V and 8 bases from J, with 11 bases between. Here the CDR3 reads CSASSGRDSPLHF. In DNA form, the CDR3 reads TGCAGTGCTAGTTCCGGTCGGGATTCACCCCTCCACTTT.

This clonotype was detected many times. The chain carries TRBV28 and TRBJ1-2, with a possible D match to TRBD1 (5 bases). V gave up 5 bases and J gave up 8 bases, with 12 bases separating them. The CDR3 spans 12 residues. CDR1 and CDR2 from the germline V gene are MDHEN and SYDVKM. In DNA, the CDR3 is TGTGCCAGCAGTGGTTGGGGCTCGGGCTACACCTTC. Its translation: CASSGWGSGYTF.

This clonotype was counted at least ten times. This chain connects TRBV7-9 to TRBJ2-5; TRBD1 aligns across 9 bases. Germline lookup yields CDR1 SEHNR and CDR2 FQNEAQ (reference sequence). Trimming removed 5 bases from V and 7 bases from J; junction bases left unmatched: 11. This CDR3 has 15 residues. CDR3 nucleotides: TGTGCCAGCAGCCCCCGGGACAGGGCTTTACCGACCCAGTACTTC. Its protein is CASSPRDRALPTQYF.

This clonotype was detected ten times or more. The V gene is TRBV27, the J gene TRBJ1-1; TRBD1 matches 8 bases. Germline lookup yields CDR1 MNHEY and CDR2 SMNVEV (reference sequence). V was clipped by 2 bases and J by 2 bases; unmatched bases: 4. CDR3 size: 15 residues. As DNA, the CDR3 is TGTGCCAGCAGTTTAACCAGGGGGCGTAACACTGAAGCTTTCTTT. It is translated as CASSLTRGRNTEAFF.

This clonotype occurred a few times. The chain's CDR3 is CASSEGDFLRDEQFF. The CDR3 coding sequence is TGTGCCAGCAGTGAAGGGGACTTTCTACGGGATGAGCAGTTCTTC. The V call is TRBV25-1, the J call TRBJ2-1; perhaps TRBD2 as D (6 bases). Germline CDR1 reads MGHDK; CDR2 reads SYGVNS. The CDR3 runs to 15 residues. Trimming stripped 2 bases from V and 8 bases from J, with 16 bases between.

This clonotype has ten or more counts. The chain has TRBV23-1 and TRBJ2-1, with 7 bases fitting TRBD1. TRBV23-1 counts as an open reading frame of uncertain function. The CDR3 is 14 residues long. Germline trimming cut 2 bases from V and 6 bases from J; bases unmatched to any gene: 4. The CDR3 DNA sequence: TGCGCCAGCAGTCAACAAGGGGGCGGCAATGAGCAGTTCTTC. It translates to CASSQQGGGNEQFF.

For this clonotype: The germline gene is not matched at one end of the junction; a read error may be the cause. The chain recombines TRBV18 with TRBJ1-2; 7 bases match TRBD1. CDR1 and CDR2 (germline): KGHSH, LQKENI. The CDR3 loop spans 14 amino acids. CDR3 sequence (DNA): TGTGTCAGCTCACGCGACAGGGAAGTCGGTGGCTACACCTTC. This translates into CVSSRDREVGGYTF.

This clonotype was observed many times. This sequence joins TRBV29-1 and TRBJ2-7; 8 bases match TRBD1. Looked up from germline, CDR1 is SQVTM and CDR2 is ANQGSEA. CDR3 length: 14 amino acids. The V gene end was trimmed by 5 bases and the J gene end by 1 base; junction bases not matched to a gene: 7. The chain's CDR3 is CSVIRGQGSYEQYF. The CDR3 DNA is TGCAGCGTTATTAGAGGACAGGGATCCTACGAGCAGTACTTC.

The table lists this clonotype with many counts. The chain employs TRBV7-2 and TRBJ2-3; TRBD2 aligns across 10 bases. CDR1 and CDR2 from the germline V gene are SGHTA and FQGNSA. The CDR3 has 16 amino acids. V was pared by 5 bases and J by 1 base, with 6 bases of the junction left unmatched. The CDR3 DNA sequence: TGTGCCAGCAGCCGGGGGAGCGGGGGGGGCACAGATACGCAGTATTTT. This sequence encodes CASSRGSGGGTDTQYF.

This clonotype was recorded a few times. The J gene is TRBJ1-1, the V gene TRBV15; D is ambiguous. Trimming cost V 2 bases and J 1 base, with 14 bases left between them. The CDR3 length is 16 residues. Germline CDR1 is LNHNV and CDR2 is YYDKDF (reference sequence). The CDR3 nucleotides read TGTGCCACCAGCAGAACCAGTGCACAAGGGAACACTGAAGCTTTCTTT. Translating gives CATSRTSAQGNTEAFF.

This sequence joins TRBV24-1 and TRBJ2-2; TRBD1 aligns across 7 bases. Germline V CDR1 and CDR2: KGHDR, SFDVKD. The CDR3 totals 16 residues. The V segment lost 0 bases and the J segment 3 bases; nucleotides outside the gene matches: 3. The CDR3 here is CATSDLSTGYTGELFF. In nucleotides, the CDR3 is TGTGCCACCAGTGATTTGTCGACAGGGTACACCGGGGAGCTGTTTTTT.

V gene TRBV28 combines with J gene TRBJ1-3; D perhaps matches TRBD1 (5 bases). Germline CDR1 and CDR2: MDHEN and SYDVKM. This CDR3 has 13 amino acids. V lost 8 bases and J 0 bases, leaving 8 bases between the germline ends. CDR3: CASLTVSGNTIYF. CDR3 coding DNA: TGTGCCAGCCTGACAGTCTCTGGAAACACCATATATTTT.

The table lists this clonotype with many counts. This rearrangement joins TRBV7-9 to TRBJ2-3; 7 nucleotides agree with TRBD1. The CDR3 loop spans 15 amino acids. Germline CDR1 and CDR2: SEHNR and FQNEAQ (reference sequence). The junction had 4 bases not matched to a gene; V was cut back by 4 bases and J by 0 bases. CDR3 sequence: CASSSPTGSTDTQYF. The DNA of the CDR3 is TGTGCCAGCAGCTCCCCGACAGGGAGCACAGATACGCAGTATTTT.

This clonotype was seen more than once but under ten times. The CDR3: CASRNREENTEAFF. The DNA of the CDR3 is TGTGCCAGTAGGAACAGGGAGGAAAACACTGAAGCTTTCTTT. The V gene is TRBV19, the J gene TRBJ1-1; maybe TRBD1 (6 bases). Trimming shortened V by 6 bases and J by 2 bases, and 13 bases separated the two germline ends. The germline CDR1 and CDR2 sequences are LNHDA and SQIVND (reference sequence). The CDR3 loop spans 14 amino acids.